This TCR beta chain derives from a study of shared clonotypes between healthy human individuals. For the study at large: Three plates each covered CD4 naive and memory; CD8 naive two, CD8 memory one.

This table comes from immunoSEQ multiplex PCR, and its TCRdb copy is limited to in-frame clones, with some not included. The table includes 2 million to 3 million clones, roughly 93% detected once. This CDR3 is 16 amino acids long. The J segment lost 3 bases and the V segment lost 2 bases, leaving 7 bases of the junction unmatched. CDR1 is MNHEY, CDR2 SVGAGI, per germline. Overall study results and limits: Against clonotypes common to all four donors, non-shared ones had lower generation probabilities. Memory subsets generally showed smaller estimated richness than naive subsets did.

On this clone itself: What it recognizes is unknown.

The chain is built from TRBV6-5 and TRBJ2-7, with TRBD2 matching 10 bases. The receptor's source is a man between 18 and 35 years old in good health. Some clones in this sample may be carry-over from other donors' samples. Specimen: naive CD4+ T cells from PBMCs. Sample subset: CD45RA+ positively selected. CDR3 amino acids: CASSYVSGRAGYEQYF. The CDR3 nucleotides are TGTGCCAGCAGTTACGTCAGCGGGAGGGCGGGCTACGAGCAGTACTTC.